The next 24 T cell receptor beta chains were all read from a single sample in a study of shared clonotypes between healthy human individuals. The repertoire was sequenced with immunoSEQ multiplex PCR; TCRdb's copy has only in-frame clones and lacks some. The data show some 490,000 clones, about 84% seen once. The specimen was PBMCs. These receptors came from a woman aged 40 to 49 in good health. Some clones in this sample may be carry-over from other donors' samples.

This chain connects TRBV27 to TRBJ2-7, with 10 positions matching TRBD2. CDR1 is MNHEY, CDR2 SMNVEV, per germline (reference sequence). The CDR3 runs to 16 residues. Trimming removed 1 base from V and 2 bases from J; junction bases left unmatched: 5. CDR3 nucleotides: TGTGCCAGCAGTTTATGCTGTCTAGCGGGAGCCTACGAGCAGTACTTC. Encoded protein: CASSLCCLAGAYEQYF.

V is TRBV7-2 and J is TRBJ2-3; no clear D. Trimming stripped 5 bases from V and 7 bases from J, with 10 bases between. From germline, CDR1 is SGHTA and CDR2 FQGNSA. The CDR3 has 12 residues. The CDR3 region is CASSPSGNTQYF. CDR3 coding DNA: TGTGCCAGCAGCCCTAGTGGAAATACGCAGTATTTT.

There are a few counts of this clone. A far larger clone is off by one base, so a read error is likely. This chain uses TRBV30 with TRBJ1-1, with no clear D. The CDR3 extends over 13 amino acids. CDR1 and CDR2 (germline): GTSNPN, SVGIG (reference sequence). The V gene lost 4 bases and the J gene lost 1 base, with 10 bases spanning the gap. The CDR3 coding sequence is TGTGCCTGGAATCGGCTGGAGAACACTGAAGCTTTCTTT. Protein product: CAWNRLENTEAFF.

Worth noting for this clone: It is likely a read error: a sequence one base away is far more abundant. The chain couples TRBV29-1 to TRBJ2-1; D ambiguous. The CDR3 extends over 12 amino acids. Germline V gene lookup returns CDR1 SQVTM and CDR2 ANQGSEA. CDR3 residues: CTYTLEYNGQFF. Written as DNA, the CDR3 is TGCACCTATACACTGGAATACAATGGGCAGTTCTTC.

The chain carries TRBV5-6 and TRBJ2-7; the D gene is possibly TRBD1 (6 bases). Germline CDR1 and CDR2: SGHDT and YYEEEE. Between the trimmed V and J ends, which lost 6 bases and 3 bases, there was a span of 19 bases. The CDR3 extends over 15 amino acids. CDR3 loop: CASTLDRGRLYEQYF. CDR3 sequence (DNA): TGTGCCAGCACCCTGGACAGAGGACGACTCTACGAGCAGTACTTC.

Details on this clone: One junction end disagrees with the germline gene, perhaps due to a read error. The V call is TRBV6-1, the J call TRBJ2-7; D is uncertain. In germline, CDR1 is MNHNS, CDR2 SASEGT. This CDR3 contains 12 residues. The CDR3 region has the DNA TGTGCCAGCAGTGAAAGATCTACACGCAGGCACTTC. The encoded protein is CASSERSTRRHF.

V gene TRBV2 combines with J gene TRBJ2-1; 8 bases fit TRBD2. Germline loops: CDR1 SNHLY, CDR2 FYNNEI. The V segment lost 6 bases and the J segment 6 bases; nucleotides outside the gene matches: 7. There are 14 residues in the CDR3. In nucleotides, the CDR3 is TGTGCCAGCAGCTCTAGGACTAGCTCCAATGAGCAGTTCTTC. It translates to CASSSRTSSNEQFF.

This clone has a handful of counts. V is TRBV2 and J is TRBJ2-5; tentative D call: TRBD1 (6 bases). Germline V gives CDR1 SNHLY, CDR2 FYNNEI. The CDR3 spans 14 residues. V was cut by 6 bases and J by 5 bases, with 16 bases left in between. The CDR3, as DNA: TGTGCCAGCAGCCAGGGACAAAACGGGGAGACCCAGTACTTC. It translates to CASSQGQNGETQYF. Drawing the rest from reference TRBV2 and TRBJ2-5, the complete variable domain is EPEVTQTPSHQVTQMGQEVILRCVPISNHLYFYWYRQILGQKVEFLVSFYNNEISEKSEIFDDQFSVERPDGSNFTLKIRSTKLEDSAMYFCASSQGQNGETQYFGPGTRLLVL.

This clone has a count of ten or more. Different DNA sequences within this sample yield the same CDR3. The chain links TRBV28 to TRBJ1-2; 8 bases align to TRBD1. Losses at the gene ends were 8 bases for V and 7 bases for J; bases not matched to a gene: 15. Germline loops: CDR1 MDHEN, CDR2 SYDVKM. The CDR3 extends over 15 amino acids. CDR3 sequence reads: CASRGAGTGLGGYTF. CDR3 DNA sequence: TGTGCCAGCCGAGGAGCCGGGACAGGACTTGGTGGCTACACCTTC.

This clone was recorded a few times. As DNA, the CDR3 is TGTGCCAGCAGTTTCGACGACAGCAAACAGTTCTTC. Protein product: CASSFDDSKQFF. V is TRBV28 and J is TRBJ2-1, with D perhaps TRBD1 (5 bases). Looked up from germline, CDR1 is MDHEN and CDR2 is SYDVKM. V lost 3 bases, J lost 13 bases, and 13 bases lay in between. This CDR3 comprises 12 residues.

The chain links TRBV19 to TRBJ1-5; D is uncertain. V lost 3 bases and J lost 3, with 9 bases in between. The CDR3 extends over 14 amino acids. Germline values: CDR1 LNHDA, CDR2 SQIVND (reference sequence). CDR3 sequence: CASSILSINQPQHF. In nucleotides, the CDR3 is TGTGCCAGTAGTATTTTAAGCATCAATCAGCCCCAGCATTTT.

This clone was seen ten or more times. The CDR3 protein is CASSPGQGEKLFF. The CDR3 DNA reads TGTGCCAGCAGCCCGGGACAGGGTGAAAAACTGTTTTTT. This sequence joins TRBV7-9 and TRBJ1-4; 9 bases are a match to TRBD1. Germline V gives CDR1 SEHNR, CDR2 FQNEAQ (reference sequence). The V segment lost 5 bases and the J segment 7 bases; nucleotides outside the gene matches: 2. This CDR3 contains 13 residues.

A word on this clone: A far bigger clonotype differs at one base, so this is likely a read error. The gene calls are TRBV30 and TRBJ1-2; 7 bases line up with TRBD1. The CDR3 totals 13 residues. Germline V lookup: CDR1 GTSNPN, CDR2 SVGIG (reference sequence). This CDR3 reads CSWSRQGPYGYTF. CDR3 DNA: TGTTCCTGGAGCAGACAGGGCCCCTATGGCTACACCTTC.

The rearrangement links TRBV2 to TRBJ2-7; no clear D gene. The ends were cut back, 4 bases at V and 2 bases at J, with 9 bases in the middle. Germline V gives CDR1 SNHLY, CDR2 FYNNEI. This CDR3 has 13 amino acids. The CDR3: CASSVDRTYEQYF. The CDR3 DNA reads as TGTGCCAGCAGTGTGGACCGGACCTACGAGCAGTACTTC. Supplemented by reference TRBV2 and TRBJ2-7, the full variable domain reads EPEVTQTPSHQVTQMGQEVILRCVPISNHLYFYWYRQILGQKVEFLVSFYNNEISEKSEIFDDQFSVERPDGSNFTLKIRSTKLEDSAMYFCASSVDRTYEQYFGPGTRLTVT.

The chain uses TRBV27 and TRBJ2-5, with D perhaps TRBD2 (6 bases). With 6 bases removed from V and 5 bases from J, the gap between germline ends came to 16 bases. Looked up from germline, CDR1 is MNHEY and CDR2 is SMNVEV (reference sequence). The CDR3 sequence is 14 residues long. Here the CDR3 DNA reads TGTGCCAGCAGCTTACTAGCCCAGAGGGAGACCCAGTACTTC. As protein: CASSLLAQRETQYF.

This chain joins TRBV29-1 and TRBJ2-1; 9 bases align to TRBD2. The junction had 7 bases not matched to a gene; V was cut back by 2 bases and J by 5 bases. The CDR3 loop spans 15 amino acids. CDR1 and CDR2 (germline): SQVTM, ANQGSEA. The CDR3 spells CSVELAGRRDNEQFF. The CDR3 DNA reads as TGCAGCGTTGAACTAGCGGGAAGAAGGGACAATGAGCAGTTCTTC.

The rearrangement uses TRBV7-9 and TRBJ2-7; TRBD1 aligns across 9 bases. Germline V CDR1 and CDR2: SEHNR, FQNEAQ (reference sequence). After removal of 5 bases from V and 6 bases from J, the junction contained 11 bases not matched to a gene. The CDR3 has 15 residues. CDR3 region: CASSPWGGQGVEQYF. The CDR3 DNA sequence: TGTGCCAGCAGCCCCTGGGGGGGACAGGGTGTCGAGCAGTACTTC.

CDR3 residues: CASRASGGREYF. In nucleotides, the CDR3 is TGTGCCAGCAGGGCCTCGGGAGGAAGGGAGTATTTT. This rearrangement joins TRBV4-2 to TRBJ2-3, with 7 bases identical to TRBD2. The CDR3 is 12 residues long. Germline V CDR1 and CDR2: LGHNA, YNFKEQ. J gave up 13 bases and V 6 bases, and 10 bases lay outside the gene matches.

V is TRBV7-2 and J is TRBJ2-1, with TRBD2 matching over 12 bases. Germline CDR1 reads SGHTA; CDR2 reads FQGNSA. The CDR3 runs to 17 residues. After removal of 5 bases from V and 0 bases from J, the junction contained 5 bases not matched to a gene. This CDR3 reads CASSGRLAGDSYNEQFF. Here the CDR3 DNA reads TGTGCCAGCAGCGGACGACTAGCGGGAGACTCCTACAATGAGCAGTTCTTC.

This rearrangement joins TRBV2 to TRBJ2-1; 9 bases fit TRBD1. Germline lookup yields CDR1 SNHLY and CDR2 FYNNEI. This CDR3 is 15 amino acids long. V shed 6 bases and J 8 bases; nucleotides not matched to a gene: 11. The CDR3 nucleotides read TGTGCCAGCAGCCTTCAGGACAGGGGACAAGATGAGCAGTTCTTC. It is translated as CASSLQDRGQDEQFF.

The count of this clone is one. This may be a read error: a much more frequent sequence differs by one nucleotide. The same CDR3 arises from other DNA sequences in this sample as well. The chain couples TRBV28 to TRBJ2-1, with TRBD1 identical over 9 bases. Germline CDR1 is MDHEN and CDR2 is SYDVKM. This CDR3 spans 18 amino acids. Trimming removed 9 bases from V and 6 bases from J; junction bases left unmatched: 21. The CDR3 region is CASSEQGASRELPNEQFF. DNA for the CDR3: TGTGCCAGTTCTGAACAGGGGGCATCACGGGAGTTGCCCAATGAGCAGTTCTTC.

The table lists this clone with a few counts. This chain links TRBV7-2 with TRBJ2-1; TRBD2 matches at 9 bases. The CDR3 sequence is 15 residues long. The germline CDR1 and CDR2 sequences are SGHTA and FQGNSA. Trimming took 1 base from V and 9 from J; bases not matched to a gene: 7. The CDR3: CASSLVLGTSFEQFF. CDR3 bases: TGTGCCAGCAGCTTAGTCCTCGGGACTAGCTTTGAGCAGTTCTTC.

The rearrangement uses TRBV7-3 and TRBJ2-5; 8 nucleotides match TRBD1. V dropped 5 bases and J dropped 4; count of bases not matched to a gene: 3. Germline CDR1 is SGHTA and CDR2 is FQGTGA. CDR3 length: 13 amino acids. CDR3 residues: CASSTDRGETQYF. As DNA, the CDR3 is TGTGCCAGCAGCACCGACAGGGGAGAGACCCAGTACTTC.

The V gene is TRBV4-2, the J gene TRBJ2-1, with D uncertain. CDR3 size: 12 residues. Germline CDR1 and CDR2: LGHNA and YNFKEQ. V was cut by 3 bases and J by 8 bases, with 8 bases left in between. The DNA for the CDR3 is TGTGCCAGCAGCCACGGGCTTGATGAGCAGTTCTTC. Its translation: CASSHGLDEQFF.